A selection of T cell receptor beta chains follows, all from one sample in a study of shared clonotypes between healthy human individuals. Clones were read by immunoSEQ multiplex PCR, and TCRdb kept only the in-frame ones, dropping some. The sample has 2 million or so clones, approximately 95% seen once. The sequencing input was naive CD8+ T cells sorted from blood. All receptors come from a young man in good health. Both conserved end residues are part of each CDR3. D genes are given only for firm matches. Rows may omit the clone size; those that give it use once, few, many or a size class.

clone_size	d_call	j_call	v_call	cdr3_aa	cdr3_nt
-	-	TRBJ2-2	TRBV28	CASVSSLTGELFF	TGTGCCAGCGTTTCCAGCCTCACCGGGGAGCTGTTTTTT
-	TRBD1	TRBJ2-2	TRBV10-1	CASSESERGLGTGELFF	TGCGCCAGCAGTGAGTCGGAAAGGGGGCTAGGGACCGGGGAGCTGTTTTTT
-	-	TRBJ1-1	TRBV15	CATSRDLGAAEAFF	TGTGCCACCAGCAGAGATCTGGGTGCCGCTGAAGCTTTCTTT
-	-	TRBJ2-5	TRBV4-3	CASSHQIGGETQYF	TGCGCCAGCAGCCACCAAATAGGGGGGGAGACCCAGTACTTC
-	-	TRBJ2-7	TRBV6-1	CASSPERISREQYF	TGTGCCAGCAGCCCTGAGCGGATAAGTAGGGAGCAGTACTTC
-	TRBD1	TRBJ2-3	TRBV7-9	CASSLWTGVTDTQYF	TGTGCCAGCAGCTTATGGACAGGGGTCACAGATACGCAGTATTTT
-	-	TRBJ2-1	TRBV7-6	CASSPQEHEQFF	TGTGCCAGCAGCCCCCAGGAGCATGAGCAGTTCTTC
-	-	TRBJ1-6	TRBV7-8	CASSLWSGPAVRSLHF	TGTGCCAGCAGCTTATGGTCAGGGCCCGCTGTTAGGTCCCTCCACTTT
-	-	TRBJ2-2	TRBV7-6	CASSLLGGTGELFF	TGTGCCAGCAGCTTATTAGGCGGCACCGGGGAGCTGTTTTTT
-	TRBD2	TRBJ2-7	TRBV2	CASMREDFSYEQYF	TGTGCCAGCATGCGGGAGGACTTTTCCTACGAGCAGTACTTC
once	-	TRBJ2-5	TRBV6-6	CASSWERETQYF	TGTGCCAGCAGTTGGGAACGGGAGACCCAGTACTTC